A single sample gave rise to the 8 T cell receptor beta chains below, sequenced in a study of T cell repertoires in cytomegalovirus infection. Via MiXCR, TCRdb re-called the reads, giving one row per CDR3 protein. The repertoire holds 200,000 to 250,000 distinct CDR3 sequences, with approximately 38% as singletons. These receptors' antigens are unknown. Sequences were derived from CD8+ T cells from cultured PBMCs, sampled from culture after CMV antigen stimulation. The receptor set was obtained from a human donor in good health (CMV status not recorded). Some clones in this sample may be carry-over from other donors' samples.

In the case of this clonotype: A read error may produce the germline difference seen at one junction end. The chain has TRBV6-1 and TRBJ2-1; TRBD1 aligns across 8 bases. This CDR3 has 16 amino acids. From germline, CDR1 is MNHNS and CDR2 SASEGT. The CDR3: CASSIGQGFSYNEQLF. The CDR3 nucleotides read TGTGCCAGCAGTATTGGACAGGGATTCTCCTACAATGAGCAGCTCTTC.

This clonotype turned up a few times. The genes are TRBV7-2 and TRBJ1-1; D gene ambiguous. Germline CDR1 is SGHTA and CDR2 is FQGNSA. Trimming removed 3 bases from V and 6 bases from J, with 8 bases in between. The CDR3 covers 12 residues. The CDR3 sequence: CASSFLTPEAFF. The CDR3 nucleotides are TGTGCCAGCAGCTTCCTAACCCCTGAAGCTTTCTTT.

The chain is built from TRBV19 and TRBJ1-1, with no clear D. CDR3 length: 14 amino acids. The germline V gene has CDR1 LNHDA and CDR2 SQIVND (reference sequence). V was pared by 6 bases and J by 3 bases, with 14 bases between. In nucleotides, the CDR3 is TGTGCCAGTAGACATCGGCAGCCGGACACTGAAGCTTTCTTT. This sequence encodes CASRHRQPDTEAFF.

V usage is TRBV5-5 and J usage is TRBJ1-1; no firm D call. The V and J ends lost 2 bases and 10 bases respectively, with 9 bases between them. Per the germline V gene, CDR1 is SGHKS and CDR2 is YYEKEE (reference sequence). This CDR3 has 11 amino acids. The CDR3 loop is CASSFGRLAFF. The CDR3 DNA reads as TGTGCCAGCAGCTTTGGACGGCTAGCTTTCTTT.

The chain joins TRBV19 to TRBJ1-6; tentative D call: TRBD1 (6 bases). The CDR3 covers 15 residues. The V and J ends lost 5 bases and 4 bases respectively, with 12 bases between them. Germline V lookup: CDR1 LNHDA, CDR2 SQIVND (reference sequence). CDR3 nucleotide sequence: TGTGCCAGTAGTTGGACCAGGGGATATAATTCACCCCTCCACTTT. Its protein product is CASSWTRGYNSPLHF. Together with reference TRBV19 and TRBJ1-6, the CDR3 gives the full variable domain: DGGITQSPKYLFRKEGQNVTLSCEQNLNHDAMYWYRQDPGQGLRLIYYSQIVNDFQKGDIAEGYSVSREKKESFPLTVTSAQKNPTAFYLCASSWTRGYNSPLHFGNGTRLTVT.

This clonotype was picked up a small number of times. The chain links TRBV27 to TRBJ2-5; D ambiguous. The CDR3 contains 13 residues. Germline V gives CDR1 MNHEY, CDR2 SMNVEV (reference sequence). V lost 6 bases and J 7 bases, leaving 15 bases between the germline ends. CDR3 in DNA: TGTGCCAGCAGCCCCCCCGATAAGGGGACCCAGTACTTC. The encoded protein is CASSPPDKGTQYF.

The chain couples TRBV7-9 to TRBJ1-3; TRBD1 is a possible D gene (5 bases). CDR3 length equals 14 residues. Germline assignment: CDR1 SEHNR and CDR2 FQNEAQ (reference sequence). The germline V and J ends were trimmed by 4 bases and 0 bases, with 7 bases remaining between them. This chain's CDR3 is CASSSDSSGNTIYF. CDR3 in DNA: TGTGCCAGCAGCTCCGACAGCTCTGGAAACACCATATATTTT.

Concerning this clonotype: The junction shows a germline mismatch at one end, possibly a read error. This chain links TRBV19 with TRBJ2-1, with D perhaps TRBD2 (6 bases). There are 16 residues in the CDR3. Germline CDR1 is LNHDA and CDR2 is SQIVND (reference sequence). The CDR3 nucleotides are TGTGCCAGTAGTATCTGGGGGGATAACTCCTACAGTGAGCAGTTCTTC. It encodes CASSIWGDNSYSEQFF.